This T cell receptor (beta chain) was sequenced in a study of shared clonotypes between healthy human individuals. At the level of the study: The people who gave samples were a couple of women and a few men aged 18 to 49. Study-level findings and limits: Clonotypes shared by all four donors outscored non-shared clonotypes in generation probability.

A word on this clone: The antigen is not known.

TCRdb keeps only in-frame clones here, not all; method: immunoSEQ multiplex PCR. The sample carries under 2,000,000 clones, less than 95% recorded once. V was cut by 1 base and J by 0 bases, with 15 bases left in between. Germline CDR1 and CDR2: SGHAT and FQNNGV. This CDR3 is built from 17 residues. CD45RO-negative, CCR7-selected cells formed the naive CD8 fraction, which excluded terminally differentiated effector memory CD45RA+ cells. The material sequenced was naive CD8+ T cells sorted from blood. The rearrangement links TRBV11-2 to TRBJ2-5; maybe TRBD2 (6 bases). The sequence was obtained from a man between 18 and 29 years old in good health. CDR3 nucleotide sequence: TGTGCCAGCAGCTTAGTGGCTTCCAGCGGGTACCAAGAGACCCAGTACTTC. Translating gives CASSLVASSGYQETQYF. Based on the CDR3 plus reference TRBV11-2 and TRBJ2-5, the full variable domain is EAGVAQSPRYKIIEKRQSVAFWCNPISGHATLYWYQQILGQGPKLLIQFQNNGVVDDSQLPKDRFSAERLKGVDSTLKIQPAKLEDSAVYLCASSLVASSGYQETQYFGPGTRLLVL.